Each of the 3 T cell receptor beta chains below was sequenced from the same sample in a study of cytotoxic CD8 clonotypes in ibrutinib-treated CLL. The data were produced by immunoSEQ multiplex PCR, yet TCRdb's version contains in-frame clones alone and is incomplete. This table has 270,000 or so clones, around 69% appearing once. The sample here was PBMCs, taken at disease progression, from a patient treated with ibrutinib. The receptor set was obtained from a human donor with chronic lymphocytic leukemia.

The genes are TRBV7-9 and TRBJ2-2; 9 bases match TRBD1. Looked up from germline, CDR1 is SEHNR and CDR2 is FQNEAQ (reference sequence). Losses at the gene ends were 5 bases for V and 7 bases for J; bases not matched to a gene: 8. The CDR3 covers 15 residues. CDR3 amino acids: CASSRQGEIGGELFF. The DNA of the CDR3 is TGTGCCAGCAGCCGACAGGGGGAAATTGGCGGGGAGCTGTTTTTT.

The rearrangement links TRBV25-1 to TRBJ2-1, with a tentative D call TRBD2 (6 bases). The CDR3 is made up of 13 amino acids. V was shortened by 3 bases and J by 3 bases, with 6 bases between the two germline ends. Germline V CDR1 and CDR2: MGHDK, SYGVNS. The CDR3 loop is CASSDSGYNEQFF. The CDR3 DNA sequence: TGTGCCAGCAGTGATAGCGGCTACAATGAGCAGTTCTTC.

CDR3: CASSVSFSGELFF. CDR3 in DNA: TGTGCCAGCAGCGTAAGTTTTTCCGGGGAGCTGTTTTTT. This rearrangement joins TRBV9 to TRBJ2-2; no clear D gene. The V end lost 1 base, the J end lost 6 bases, and 7 bases lay between the germline ends. CDR3 length: 13 residues. Germline assignment: CDR1 SGDLS and CDR2 YYNGEE.